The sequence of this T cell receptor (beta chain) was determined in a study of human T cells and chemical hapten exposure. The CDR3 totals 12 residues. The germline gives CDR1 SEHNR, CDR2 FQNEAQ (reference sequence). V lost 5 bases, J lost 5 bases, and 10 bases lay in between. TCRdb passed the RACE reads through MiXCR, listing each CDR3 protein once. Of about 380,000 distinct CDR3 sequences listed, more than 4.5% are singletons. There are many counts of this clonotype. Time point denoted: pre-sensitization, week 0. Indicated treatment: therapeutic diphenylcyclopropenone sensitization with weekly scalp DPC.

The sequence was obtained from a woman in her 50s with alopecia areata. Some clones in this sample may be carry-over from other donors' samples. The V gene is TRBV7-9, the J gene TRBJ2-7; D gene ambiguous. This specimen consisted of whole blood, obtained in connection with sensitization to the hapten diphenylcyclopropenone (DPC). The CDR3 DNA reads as TGTGCCAGCAGCACCTACAGTGACGAGCAGTACTTC. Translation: CASSTYSDEQYF.